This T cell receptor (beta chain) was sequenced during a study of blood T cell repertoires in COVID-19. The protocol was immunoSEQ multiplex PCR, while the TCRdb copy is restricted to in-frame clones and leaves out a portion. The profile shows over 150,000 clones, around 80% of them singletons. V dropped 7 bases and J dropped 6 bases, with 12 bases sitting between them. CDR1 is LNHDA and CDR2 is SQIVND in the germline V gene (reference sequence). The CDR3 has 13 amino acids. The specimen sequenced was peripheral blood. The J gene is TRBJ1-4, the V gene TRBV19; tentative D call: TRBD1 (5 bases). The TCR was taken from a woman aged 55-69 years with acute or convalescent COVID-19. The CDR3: CASKAGGDEKLFF. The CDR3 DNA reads TGTGCCAGTAAGGCCGGGGGGGATGAAAAACTGTTTTTT.